This TCR beta chain was captured in a study of cytomegalovirus exposure and HLA in healthy donors. Study-wide results and limits: In a later analysis, around 18,000 TCR beta sequences were associated with HLA alleles at 0.05 false discovery rate.

Germline V CDR1 and CDR2: SGHAT, FQNNGV. V was pared by 5 bases and J by 5 bases, with 9 bases between. This CDR3 spans 12 amino acids. PCR involved 60 Vbeta and 13 Jbeta primers. Sequencing was performed with immunoSEQ multiplex PCR; in TCRdb, only in-frame clones are kept and a portion is missing. The sample consists of roughly 130,000 clones, around 83% of them appearing once. Remarks on this clone: As yet, its antigen is unknown.

The chain uses TRBV11-2 and TRBJ2-5, with D unresolved. Source material: PBMCs. The TCR comes from a woman aged 18-29 years in good health and CMV-seropositive. As DNA, the CDR3 is TGTGCCAGCAGCCAGGCCTTTGAGACCCAGTACTTC. This translates into CASSQAFETQYF.